Below, 31 T cell receptor beta chains from the same sample are listed, as sequenced in a study of cytomegalovirus exposure and HLA in healthy donors. PCR involved 60 Vbeta and 13 Jbeta primers. Some clones are missing from TCRdb's copy, which holds only in-frame ones; the method was immunoSEQ multiplex PCR. The profile covers 130,000 or so clones, with approximately 61% appearing a single time and under 2.5% taken by the ten largest. The source material was PBMCs. These receptors originate from a woman aged 40 to 50 in good health and CMV-seronegative.

The CDR3 DNA reads as TGTGCCAGCAGCTGGGGACAGGGGAACACTGAAGCTTTCTTT. It translates to CASSWGQGNTEAFF. V is TRBV7-2 and J is TRBJ1-1, with TRBD1 matching 9 bases. The V gene end was trimmed by 4 bases and the J gene end by 1 base; junction bases not matched to a gene: 1. This CDR3 contains 14 residues. Germline values: CDR1 SGHTA, CDR2 FQGNSA.

This clone was counted a few times. This chain connects TRBV7-9 to TRBJ2-5; D is possibly TRBD2 (6 bases). CDR3 length: 11 amino acids. Germline loops: CDR1 SEHNR, CDR2 FQNEAQ (reference sequence). V shed 5 bases and J shed 5 bases, with 6 bases lying between them. The CDR3 DNA follows: TGTGCCAGCAGCGCGGGGGAGACCCAGTACTTC. Amino acids: CASSAGETQYF.

The chain uses TRBV5-1 and TRBJ1-1; 11 nucleotides align to TRBD1. The CDR3 spans 16 residues. After removal of 3 bases from V and 6 bases from J, the junction contained 10 bases not matched to a gene. The germline V gene has CDR1 SGHRS and CDR2 YFSETQ. The CDR3 coding sequence is TGCGCCAGCAGCTCGTGGGACAGGGGGGCTGCGGCTGAAGCTTTCTTT. Translation: CASSSWDRGAAAEAFF.

This sequence joins TRBV7-7 and TRBJ2-1; 7 positions agree with TRBD1. Germline CDR1 is SSHAT and CDR2 is FNYEAQ (reference sequence). This CDR3 contains 20 residues. The J segment lost 4 bases and the V segment lost 4 bases, leaving 22 bases of the junction unmatched. CDR3 in amino acids: CASSSLPGQSPHLGYNEQFF. The DNA for the CDR3 is TGTGCCAGCAGCTCACTACCGGGACAGAGTCCTCATTTGGGATACAATGAGCAGTTCTTC.

This rearrangement joins TRBV11-1 to TRBJ2-1; D ambiguous. The CDR3 spans 15 residues. Germline CDR1 and CDR2: SGHAT and FQDESV (reference sequence). V was shortened by 6 bases and J by 0 bases, with 12 bases between the two germline ends. The CDR3 DNA sequence: TGTGCCAGCAGTCCCCATCATAGCTCCTACAATGAGCAGTTCTTC. As protein: CASSPHHSSYNEQFF.

The chain joins TRBV6-1 to TRBJ1-4; tentative D call: TRBD1 (5 bases). Trimming pared 2 bases from V and 12 bases from J, leaving 19 bases between. There are 15 residues in the CDR3. CDR1 is MNHNS, CDR2 SASEGT, per germline. The CDR3 nucleotides are TGTGCCAGCAGTGAAAGGACAACTACTAATGACGAACTGTTTTTT. It translates to CASSERTTTNDELFF.

This clone has just a few counts. The chain has TRBV30 and TRBJ1-2; 8 nucleotides align to TRBD1. V lost 0 bases to trimming and J lost 4 bases; unmatched junction nucleotides: 7. This CDR3 has 15 residues. The V gene's germline CDR1 is GTSNPN and CDR2 SVGIG (reference sequence). CDR3 bases: TGTGCCTGGAGTGTACGGGCAGGGGGCAGCTATGGCTACACCTTC. This gives the protein CAWSVRAGGSYGYTF.

There are a few counts of this clone. This chain joins TRBV21-1 and TRBJ2-1; the D segment call TRBD2 is taken from the table without a DNA check. TRBV21-1 is assigned pseudogene status. This CDR3 contains 14 residues. Written as DNA, the CDR3 is TGTGCCAGCAGCAAAGGGCGGAACCACAATGAGCAGTTCTTC. Encoded protein: CASSKGRNHNEQFF.

This clone was detected only a few times. The J gene is TRBJ1-1, the V gene TRBV27; 8 positions match TRBD1. After removal of 5 bases from V and 10 bases from J, the junction contained 9 bases not matched to a gene. The CDR3 is 13 amino acids. The germline CDR1 and CDR2 sequences are MNHEY and SMNVEV (reference sequence). CDR3 amino acids: CASSLRQGRRAFF. The CDR3 DNA follows: TGTGCCAGCAGTCTTAGACAGGGGCGGCGAGCTTTCTTT.

The chain employs TRBV6-5 and TRBJ2-7, with 9 bases aligning to TRBD1. The CDR3 spans 16 residues. V was pared by 2 bases and J by 2 bases, with 7 bases of the junction left unmatched. Germline assignment: CDR1 MNHEY and CDR2 SVGAGI. The CDR3 DNA is TGTGCCAGCAGTTACGGGAGGACAGGGGCCACCTACGAGCAGTACTTC. The encoded protein is CASSYGRTGATYEQYF.

This chain uses TRBV30 with TRBJ2-3, with 10 bases identical to TRBD2. V gave up 3 bases and J gave up 4 bases; unmatched junction bases: 4. Germline assignment: CDR1 GTSNPN and CDR2 SVGIG (reference sequence). CDR3 length: 14 amino acids. In DNA, the CDR3 is TGTGCCTGGAGAATAGCGGGGGGCTCAGATACGCAGTATTTT. This translates into CAWRIAGGSDTQYF.

J is TRBJ1-4 and V is TRBV2, with D perhaps TRBD1 (6 bases). There are 14 residues in the CDR3. The V gene lost 5 bases and the J gene lost 4 bases, with 11 bases spanning the gap. Germline V gene lookup returns CDR1 SNHLY and CDR2 FYNNEI. CDR3 region: CASSKGQNNEKLFF. The CDR3, as DNA: TGTGCCAGCAGTAAAGGACAGAATAATGAAAAACTGTTTTTT.

This clone came up a few times. V gene TRBV4-3 combines with J gene TRBJ2-4, with TRBD1 identical over 8 bases. Trimming took 3 bases from V and 9 from J; bases not matched to a gene: 7. The CDR3 spans 14 residues. Germline V lookup: CDR1 LGHNA, CDR2 YSLEER. The CDR3 loop reads CASSQEGQGGIQYF. CDR3 bases: TGCGCCAGCAGCCAGGAAGGACAGGGAGGCATTCAGTACTTC.

This chain uses TRBV29-1 with TRBJ1-1, with D perhaps TRBD1 (6 bases). Germline V gives CDR1 SQVTM, CDR2 ANQGSEA. Trimming removed 7 bases at V and 1 base at J, with 13 bases between. CDR3 length: 13 residues. The DNA of the CDR3 is TGCAGCGCGCAGGGGTTGGGGAACACTGAAGCTTTCTTT. Residues: CSAQGLGNTEAFF.

The chain is built from TRBV7-6 and TRBJ2-5; D not resolved. The CDR3 contains 13 residues. V was cut by 4 bases and J by 4 bases, with 10 bases left in between. In germline, CDR1 is SGHVS, CDR2 FNYEAQ. The CDR3 loop is CASSSPTTETQYF. For the CDR3, the DNA is TGTGCCAGCAGCTCCCCAACAACAGAGACCCAGTACTTC.

The rearrangement links TRBV7-9 to TRBJ1-1; TRBD1 might be the D (5 bases). V was clipped by 2 bases and J by 5 bases, with 9 bases between them. The V gene's germline CDR1 is SEHNR and CDR2 FQNEAQ (reference sequence). The CDR3 runs 13 residues. The CDR3 sequence is CASSLSGGTEAFF. As DNA, the CDR3 is TGTGCCAGCAGCTTATCCGGGGGTACTGAAGCTTTCTTT. The variable domain in full, with the rest retrieved from reference TRBV7-9 and TRBJ1-1, is DTGVSQNPRHKITKRGQNVTFRCDPISEHNRLYWYRQTLGQGPEFLTYFQNEAQLEKSRLLSDRFSAERPKGSFSTLEIQRTEQGDSAMYLCASSLSGGTEAFFGQGTRLTVV.

This clone was counted only a few times. V usage is TRBV7-6 and J usage is TRBJ1-1; tentative D call: TRBD1 (6 bases). V dropped 5 bases and J dropped 0 bases, with 16 bases sitting between them. Per the germline V gene, CDR1 is SGHVS and CDR2 is FNYEAQ. This CDR3 has 16 amino acids. CDR3 in amino acids: CASSPDQGLMNTEAFF. CDR3 coding DNA: TGTGCCAGCAGCCCAGACCAGGGGCTTATGAACACTGAAGCTTTCTTT. The complete variable domain, with remaining parts taken from reference TRBV7-6 and TRBJ1-1, reads GAGVSQSPRYKVTKRGQDVALRCDPISGHVSLYWYRQALGQGPEFLTYFNYEAQQDKSGLPNDRFSAERPEGSISTLTIQRTEQRDSAMYRCASSPDQGLMNTEAFFGQGTRLTVV.

This chain joins TRBV4-1 and TRBJ1-2; no firm D call. V dropped 1 base and J dropped 3 bases, with 9 bases sitting between them. Germline loops: CDR1 MGHRA, CDR2 YSYEKL. This CDR3 region has 14 residues. For the CDR3, the DNA is TGCGCCAGCAGCCAAGCCGGGATGGACTATGGCTACACCTTC. This encodes CASSQAGMDYGYTF.

Turning to this clone: Its ends do not fully match the called genes, so a read error is possible. This sequence joins TRBV7-9 and TRBJ2-3; D ambiguous. Germline V gene lookup returns CDR1 SEHNR and CDR2 FQNEAQ (reference sequence). The CDR3 spans 12 residues. The CDR3 coding sequence is TGTTCCAGCAGCTCCTTCAGGATTACGCAGTATTTT. This codes for CSSSSFRITQYF.

This chain joins TRBV12-5 and TRBJ1-1, with D possibly TRBD1 on 5 matching bases. In germline, CDR1 is LGHNT, CDR2 FRNRAP. Trimming pared 0 bases from V and 5 bases from J, leaving 13 bases between. The CDR3 runs to 15 residues. The chain's CDR3 is CASGLVGSGRTEAFF. The CDR3 DNA follows: TGTGCTAGTGGTTTGGTAGGATCAGGGAGGACTGAAGCTTTCTTT.

The CDR3, as DNA: TGTGCCAGCAGTTCGACGAGGATGAACACTGAAGCTTTCTTT. This translates into CASSSTRMNTEAFF. V is TRBV6-5 and J is TRBJ1-1; D uncertain. Trimming removed 4 bases at V and 0 bases at J, with 9 bases between. The CDR3 extends over 14 amino acids. Germline CDR1 MNHEY, CDR2 SVGAGI.

The chain links TRBV11-2 to TRBJ1-2; D not certain. Germline V CDR1 and CDR2: SGHAT, FQNNGV. This CDR3 region has 13 residues. V lost 5 bases and J 2 bases, leaving 9 bases between the germline ends. CDR3 sequence (DNA): TGTGCCAGCAGCCAGATCCGAAACTATGGCTACACCTTC. This translates into CASSQIRNYGYTF.

In regard to this clone: Other nucleotide sequences from this sample produce the same CDR3. CDR3 sequence (DNA): TGTGCCAGCAGCTTAGTCAGGAACACTGAAGCTTTCTTT. This encodes CASSLVRNTEAFF. This chain joins TRBV5-6 and TRBJ1-1; D not resolved. Deletions cut 2 bases from V and 1 base from J, with 6 bases between. The germline CDR1 and CDR2 sequences are SGHDT and YYEEEE. The CDR3 has 13 residues.

This clone was seen only a few times. The gene calls are TRBV5-1 and TRBJ2-3; perhaps TRBD1 as D (5 bases). The CDR3 loop spans 15 amino acids. Trimming stripped 2 bases from V and 0 bases from J, with 10 bases between. The germline V gene has CDR1 SGHRS and CDR2 YFSETQ. The CDR3 reads CASSFQGTSTDTQYF. The CDR3 DNA is TGCGCCAGCAGCTTCCAGGGTACTAGCACAGATACGCAGTATTTT.

The V call is TRBV5-4, the J call TRBJ2-7; D gene unclear. The CDR3 is 13 amino acids. The germline V and J ends were trimmed by 1 base and 2 bases, with 7 bases remaining between them. Germline V lookup: CDR1 SGHNT, CDR2 YYREEE (reference sequence). The CDR3 nucleotides read TGTGCCAGCAGCTTGACGGTTACCTACGAGCAGTACTTC. Its translation: CASSLTVTYEQYF.

The rearrangement uses TRBV6-5 and TRBJ2-1; maybe TRBD1 (6 bases). CDR3 length: 15 amino acids. Trimming removed 0 bases from V and 6 bases from J, with 12 bases in between. CDR1 and CDR2 (germline): MNHEY, SVGAGI. The CDR3 region has the DNA TGTGCCAGCAGTTACTCAACAGGGTTGACCAATGAGCAGTTCTTC. Residues: CASSYSTGLTNEQFF.

The V gene is TRBV19, the J gene TRBJ1-1, with 9 positions matching TRBD1. With 3 bases clipped from V and 5 bases from J, the junction kept 4 bases outside the gene matches. The CDR3 totals 14 residues. Germline lookup yields CDR1 LNHDA and CDR2 SQIVND (reference sequence). The CDR3 protein is CASSIGQGRTEAFF. The CDR3, as DNA: TGTGCCAGTAGTATCGGACAGGGGAGGACTGAAGCTTTCTTT.

CDR3 sequence (DNA): TGCGCCAGCAGCCGGGGACTAGCGGGGGGGCCCGAAGATACGCAGTATTTT. Amino acids: CASSRGLAGGPEDTQYF. This rearrangement joins TRBV5-1 to TRBJ2-3; 16 nucleotides line up with TRBD2. Germline V CDR1 and CDR2: SGHRS, YFSETQ. The CDR3 is 17 amino acids. V was clipped by 4 bases and J by 5 bases; unmatched bases: 7.

The table lists this clone with a few counts. The chain is built from TRBV7-6 and TRBJ1-4, with 8 bases aligning to TRBD1. V was pared by 3 bases and J by 5 bases, with 5 bases of the junction left unmatched. Germline V gene sequence: CDR1 SGHVS, CDR2 FNYEAQ. The CDR3 sequence is 15 residues long. Here the CDR3 reads CASSFTGGRNEKLFF. The CDR3 DNA is TGTGCCAGCAGCTTCACAGGGGGTAGGAATGAAAAACTGTTTTTT.

This clone showed up just a few times. The chain combines TRBV18 with TRBJ1-2, with D perhaps matching TRBD1 (6 bases). The CDR3 is made up of 14 amino acids. V was trimmed by 3 bases and J by 4 bases, leaving 12 bases between them. CDR1 and CDR2 from the germline V gene are KGHSH and LQKENI. The CDR3 DNA is TGTGCCAGCTCACCCAGAGGGGACACCTATGGCTACACCTTC. Amino acid sequence: CASSPRGDTYGYTF.

V is TRBV14 and J is TRBJ2-7; 9 positions agree with TRBD2. The CDR3 covers 16 residues. The germline V gene encodes CDR1 SGHDN and CDR2 FVKESK. Trimming took 2 bases from V and 2 from J; bases not matched to a gene: 7. The CDR3 sequence is CASSQLQAGGTYEQYF. CDR3 bases: TGTGCCAGCAGCCAACTTCAAGCGGGGGGCACCTACGAGCAGTACTTC.